Ten or more counts support the clone carrying this TCR beta chain. Its specificity is not known. CDR1 and CDR2 (germline): SGHRS, YFSETQ. Trimming stripped 2 bases from V and 8 bases from J, with 13 bases between. This CDR3 spans 13 amino acids. The data stem from a study of T-cell reconstitution after alpha-beta-depleted transplantation in children. A TCRbeta library incorporating unique molecular identifiers was prepared. TCRdb called the PCR reads again in MiXCR, with one record for every CDR3 protein. In the table there are some 300,000 distinct CDR3 sequences, around 10% of which are singletons. Regarding the study as a whole: At around two months after transplant, the alpha-beta T cells were reportedly derived from several hundred expanded clones that came from non-depleted graft cells. Counts and diversity of T cells one year after transplant came mostly from newly produced T cells.

This specimen was PBMCs, taken before TCRalphabeta/CD19-depleted stem cell transplant. This clonotype was obtained from a boy under three years old with acute myeloid leukemia, due to receive a stem cell transplant. The chain joins TRBV5-1 to TRBJ1-1; D remains unclear. The CDR3 nucleotides read TGCGCCAGCAGCTTCGAAGCCTCAGCAGAAGCTTTCTTT. This codes for CASSFEASAEAFF.